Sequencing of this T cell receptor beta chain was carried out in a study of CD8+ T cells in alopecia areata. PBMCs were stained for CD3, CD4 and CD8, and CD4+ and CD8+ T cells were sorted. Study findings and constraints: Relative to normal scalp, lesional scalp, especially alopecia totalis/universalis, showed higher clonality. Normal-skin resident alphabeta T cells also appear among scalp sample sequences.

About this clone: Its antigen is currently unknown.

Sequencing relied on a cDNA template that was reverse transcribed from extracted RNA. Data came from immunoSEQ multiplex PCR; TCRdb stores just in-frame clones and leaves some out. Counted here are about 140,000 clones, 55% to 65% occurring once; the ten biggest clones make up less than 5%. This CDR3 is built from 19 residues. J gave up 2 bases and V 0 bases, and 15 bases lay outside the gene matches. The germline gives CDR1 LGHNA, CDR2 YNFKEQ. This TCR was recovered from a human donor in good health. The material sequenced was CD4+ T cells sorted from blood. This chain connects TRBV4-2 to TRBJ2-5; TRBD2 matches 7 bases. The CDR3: CASSQDPRGPRGKQETQYF. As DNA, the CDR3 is TGTGCCAGCAGCCAAGATCCTCGTGGGCCGCGGGGGAAGCAAGAGACCCAGTACTTC.